This entry lists 15 T cell receptor beta chains sequenced from one sample in a study of immune cell composition in non-small cell lung cancer. Repertoires were generated with immunoSEQ multiplex PCR, while TCRdb's copy carries only in-frame clones and drops some. The table has about 14,000 clones, approximately 81% seen once. The material sequenced was lung tumor tissue. Receptor source: a human donor with non-small cell lung cancer.

The chain recombines TRBV4-1 with TRBJ2-1; 7 nucleotides match TRBD2. The CDR3 runs 18 residues. Germline V gene sequence: CDR1 MGHRA, CDR2 YSYEKL. V shed 4 bases and J 6 bases; nucleotides not matched to a gene: 18. As DNA, the CDR3 is TGCGCCAGCAGCCCCCCCCGCGGGAGTGGTCTGGCTTCCAATGAGCAGTTCTTC. This gives the protein CASSPPRGSGLASNEQFF.

The rearrangement uses TRBV19 and TRBJ2-7, with 13 bases matching TRBD2. There are 18 residues in the CDR3. V trimming: 1 base; J trimming: 0 bases; junction bases outside the gene matches: 6. Germline CDR1 LNHDA, CDR2 SQIVND (reference sequence). This CDR3 reads CASSIAPGLAGASYEQYF. The DNA of the CDR3 is TGTGCCAGTAGTATAGCCCCCGGACTAGCGGGGGCCTCCTACGAGCAGTACTTC.

CDR3 region: CASSFQGQGSEQYF. CDR3 bases: TGTGCCAGCAGCTTTCAGGGACAGGGGAGTGAGCAGTACTTC. The chain has TRBV7-9 and TRBJ2-7; 10 nucleotides line up with TRBD1. Germline V lookup: CDR1 SEHNR, CDR2 FQNEAQ (reference sequence). J gave up 7 bases and V 3 bases, and 6 bases lay outside the gene matches. The CDR3 has 14 residues.

V gene TRBV19 combines with J gene TRBJ2-3; TRBD1 aligns across 7 bases. With 4 bases clipped from V and 3 bases from J, the junction kept 7 bases outside the gene matches. The CDR3 spans 15 residues. Looked up from germline, CDR1 is LNHDA and CDR2 is SQIVND (reference sequence). The CDR3 DNA is TGTGCCAGTAGTAGTCGCGACAGGGCAACAGATACGCAGTATTTT. Protein: CASSSRDRATDTQYF.

V and J are TRBV2 and TRBJ2-1; 8 nucleotides match TRBD1. CDR1 is SNHLY, CDR2 FYNNEI, per germline. CDR3 length: 14 amino acids. After removal of 11 bases from V and 5 bases from J, the junction contained 11 bases not matched to a gene. CDR3 protein: CASTGVNLNNEQFF. In DNA, the CDR3 is TGTGCCTCGACAGGGGTAAATCTGAACAATGAGCAGTTCTTC.

This clone has a handful of counts. The gene calls are TRBV30 and TRBJ1-2, with 7 bases that match TRBD1. CDR3 size: 14 residues. Germline assignment: CDR1 GTSNPN and CDR2 SVGIG (reference sequence). Germline trimming cut 0 bases from V and 4 bases from J; bases unmatched to any gene: 5. Here the CDR3 reads CAWSVRQGGYGYTF. DNA of the CDR3: TGTGCCTGGAGTGTTAGACAGGGAGGCTATGGCTACACCTTC.

The chain combines TRBV9 with TRBJ2-1; D unresolved. Germline assignment: CDR1 SGDLS and CDR2 YYNGEE. Trimming stripped 0 bases from V and 6 bases from J, with 4 bases between. The CDR3 extends over 12 amino acids. CDR3 amino acids: CASSVDSNEQFF. CDR3 DNA sequence: TGTGCCAGCAGCGTAGATAGCAATGAGCAGTTCTTC.

This sequence joins TRBV7-8 and TRBJ1-3, with no clear D. Germline CDR1 and CDR2: SGHVS and FQNEAQ. V was shortened by 5 bases and J by 2 bases, with 16 bases between the two germline ends. The CDR3 length is 16 residues. CDR3 in amino acids: CASSPRPVMTGNTIYF. CDR3 DNA sequence: TGTGCCAGCAGCCCCCGCCCGGTTATGACTGGAAACACCATATATTTT.

The chain combines TRBV27 with TRBJ2-1; 7 bases are shared with TRBD2. CDR3 length: 17 amino acids. V shed 3 bases and J 8 bases; nucleotides not matched to a gene: 16. The germline CDR1 and CDR2 sequences are MNHEY and SMNVEV (reference sequence). The CDR3 DNA follows: TGTGCCAGCAGTTTGGCCCGGACTAGTTCAGGTGTGGATGAGCAGTTCTTC. It translates to CASSLARTSSGVDEQFF.

The chain joins TRBV28 to TRBJ1-5, with D maybe TRBD1 (6 bases). V dropped 6 bases and J dropped 4 bases, with 19 bases sitting between them. This CDR3 comprises 16 residues. Germline V gene data show CDR1 as MDHEN and CDR2 as SYDVKM. The CDR3 DNA reads TGTGCCAGCAGGCTCCCCCTGGGGGCTGGGAATCAGCCCCAGCATTTT. Translated: CASRLPLGAGNQPQHF. The variable domain in full, completed from reference TRBV28 and TRBJ1-5, reads DVKVTQSSRYLVKRTGEKVFLECVQDMDHENMFWYRQDPGLGLRLIYFSYDVKMKEKGDIPEGYSVSREKKERFSLILESASTNQTSMYLCASRLPLGAGNQPQHFGDGTRLSIL.

The CDR3 sequence: CASSPGRRNQPQHF. As DNA, the CDR3 is TGTGCCAGCAGCCCTGGACGGAGGAATCAGCCCCAGCATTTT. The chain has TRBV7-2 and TRBJ1-5; D gene uncertain. CDR3 length equals 14 residues. V lost 5 bases and J lost 4, with 12 bases in between. The germline V gene has CDR1 SGHTA and CDR2 FQGNSA.

This clone is categorized as large (0.1 to 1%). This specimen includes other DNA sequences encoding the same CDR3. The genes are TRBV7-9 and TRBJ2-7, with 10 bases fitting TRBD2. Germline lookup yields CDR1 SEHNR and CDR2 FQNEAQ (reference sequence). The CDR3 consists of 14 residues. The V segment lost 5 bases and the J segment 2 bases; nucleotides outside the gene matches: 3. The CDR3 loop reads CASSEGLAAYEQYF. CDR3 bases: TGTGCCAGCAGCGAAGGACTAGCGGCCTACGAGCAGTACTTC. Variable domain in full (rest from reference TRBV7-9 and TRBJ2-7): DTGVSQNPRHKITKRGQNVTFRCDPISEHNRLYWYRQTLGQGPEFLTYFQNEAQLEKSRLLSDRFSAERPKGSFSTLEIQRTEQGDSAMYLCASSEGLAAYEQYFGPGTRLTVT.

The chain couples TRBV12-5 to TRBJ1-5, with D unresolved. V lost 1 base and J 6 bases, leaving 7 bases between the germline ends. Per germline, CDR1 LGHNT and CDR2 FRNRAP. There are 13 residues in the CDR3. CDR3 residues: CASGLEEAQPQHF. The DNA of the CDR3 is TGTGCTAGTGGTTTGGAGGAAGCTCAGCCCCAGCATTTT.

This chain uses TRBV19 with TRBJ2-3, with D maybe TRBD2 (6 bases). V was trimmed by 5 bases and J by 0 bases, leaving 9 bases between them. This CDR3 is 14 amino acids long. Per the germline V gene, CDR1 is LNHDA and CDR2 is SQIVND (reference sequence). Written as DNA, the CDR3 is TGTGCCAGTAGTGTCCTAGCGAGCACAGATACGCAGTATTTT. Translation gives CASSVLASTDTQYF.

The chain carries TRBV2 and TRBJ1-1; a possible D gene is TRBD1 (5 bases). The CDR3 contains 13 residues. V dropped 5 bases and J dropped 5 bases, with 12 bases sitting between them. Germline CDR1 SNHLY, CDR2 FYNNEI. This CDR3 is CASSIGAGTEAFF. CDR3 DNA sequence: TGTGCCAGCAGTATCGGGGCGGGGACTGAAGCTTTCTTT.